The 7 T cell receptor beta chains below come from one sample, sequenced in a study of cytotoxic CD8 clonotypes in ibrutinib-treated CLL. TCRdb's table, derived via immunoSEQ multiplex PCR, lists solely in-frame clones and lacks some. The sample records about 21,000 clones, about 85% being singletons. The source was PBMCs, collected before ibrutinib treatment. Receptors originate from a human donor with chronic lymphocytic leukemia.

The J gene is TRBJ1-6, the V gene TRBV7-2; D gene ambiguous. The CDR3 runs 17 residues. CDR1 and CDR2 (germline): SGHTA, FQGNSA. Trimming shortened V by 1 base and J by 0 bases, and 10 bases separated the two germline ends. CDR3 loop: CASSLDLYLSYNSPLHF. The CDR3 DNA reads TGTGCCAGCAGCTTAGACCTTTACCTCTCCTATAATTCACCCCTCCACTTT.

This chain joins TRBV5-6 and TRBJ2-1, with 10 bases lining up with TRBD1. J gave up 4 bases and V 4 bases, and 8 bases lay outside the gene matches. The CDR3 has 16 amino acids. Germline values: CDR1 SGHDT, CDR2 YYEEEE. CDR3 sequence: CASSRGTGDPYNEQFF. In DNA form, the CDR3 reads TGTGCCAGCAGCCGCGGGACAGGGGACCCATACAATGAGCAGTTCTTC.

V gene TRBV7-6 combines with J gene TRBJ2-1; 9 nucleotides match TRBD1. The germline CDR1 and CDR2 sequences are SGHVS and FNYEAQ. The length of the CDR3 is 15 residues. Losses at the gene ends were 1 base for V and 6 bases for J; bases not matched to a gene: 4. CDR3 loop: CASSLGGQGRNEQFF. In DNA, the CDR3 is TGTGCCAGCAGCTTAGGGGGACAGGGTCGCAATGAGCAGTTCTTC.

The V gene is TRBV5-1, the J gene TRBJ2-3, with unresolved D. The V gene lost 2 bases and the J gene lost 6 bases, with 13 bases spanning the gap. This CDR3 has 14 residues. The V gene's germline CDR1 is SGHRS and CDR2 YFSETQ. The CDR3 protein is CASSFPPVADTQYF. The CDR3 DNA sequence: TGCGCCAGCAGCTTCCCCCCCGTTGCGGATACGCAGTATTTT.

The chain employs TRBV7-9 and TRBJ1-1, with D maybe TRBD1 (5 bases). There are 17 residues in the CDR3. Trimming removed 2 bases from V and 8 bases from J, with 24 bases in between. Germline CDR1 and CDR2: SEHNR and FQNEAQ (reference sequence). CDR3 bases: TGTGCCAGCAGCTTAAGTATGGGACCACCTATCGGTTCGGAAGCTTTCTTT. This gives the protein CASSLSMGPPIGSEAFF.

The CDR3: CASSEGTSTDTQYF. The CDR3 nucleotides read TGTGCCAGCAGTGAGGGTACCAGTACAGATACGCAGTATTTT. J is TRBJ2-3 and V is TRBV2; D gene uncertain. Between the trimmed V and J ends, which lost 3 bases and 3 bases, there was a span of 10 bases. The germline gives CDR1 SNHLY, CDR2 FYNNEI. This CDR3 region has 14 residues.

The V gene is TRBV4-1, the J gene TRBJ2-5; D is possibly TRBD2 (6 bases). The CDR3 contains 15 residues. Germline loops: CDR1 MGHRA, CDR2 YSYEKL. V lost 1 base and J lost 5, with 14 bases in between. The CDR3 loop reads CASSQVAAGRETQYF. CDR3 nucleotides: TGCGCCAGCAGCCAAGTAGCGGCAGGACGCGAGACCCAGTACTTC.